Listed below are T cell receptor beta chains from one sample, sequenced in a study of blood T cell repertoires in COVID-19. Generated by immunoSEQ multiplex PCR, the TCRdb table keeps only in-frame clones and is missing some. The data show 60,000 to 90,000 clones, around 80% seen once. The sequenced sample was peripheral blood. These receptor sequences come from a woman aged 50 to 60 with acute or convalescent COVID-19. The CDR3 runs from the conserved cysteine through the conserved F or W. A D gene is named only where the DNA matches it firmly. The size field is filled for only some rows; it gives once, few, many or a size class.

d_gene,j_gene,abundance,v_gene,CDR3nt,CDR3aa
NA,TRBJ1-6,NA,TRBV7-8,TGTGCCAGCAGCTTAGCCAGGGGTTCCTATAATTCACCCCTCCACTTT,CASSLARGSYNSPLHF
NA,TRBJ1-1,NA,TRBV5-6,TGTGCCAGCAGCTTCGTCCGGGGGTTGAACACTGAAGCTTTCTTT,CASSFVRGLNTEAFF
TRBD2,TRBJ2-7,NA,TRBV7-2,TGTGCCAGCAGCTTAGGACCTAGCGGGGGAGCCTACGAGCAGTACTTC,CASSLGPSGGAYEQYF
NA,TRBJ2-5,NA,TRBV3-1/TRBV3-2,TGTGCCAGCAGCACACGACAGAGGCAGGAGACCCAGTACTTC,CASSTRQRQETQYF
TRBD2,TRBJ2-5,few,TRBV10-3,TGTGCCATCAGTGTGATGGCAGGGAGGGGCCAAGAGACCCAGTACTTC,CAISVMAGRGQETQYF
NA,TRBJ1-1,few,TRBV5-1,TGCGCCAGCAGCTTACGGGTGAACACTGAAGCTTTCTTT,CASSLRVNTEAFF
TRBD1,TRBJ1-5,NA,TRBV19,TGTGCCAGTAGTTCCCTCCGGGACAGATTACCCTATAGCAATCAGCCCCAGCATTTT,CASSSLRDRLPYSNQPQHF
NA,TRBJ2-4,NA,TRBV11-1,TGTGCCAGCAGCCATTCGGACAGCTCCAAAAACATTCAGTACTTC,CASSHSDSSKNIQYF
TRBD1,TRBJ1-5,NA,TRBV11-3,TGTGCCAGCAGCTTAGATTACTGGCGGGACAGTCTAAATCAGCCCCAGCATTTT,CASSLDYWRDSLNQPQHF
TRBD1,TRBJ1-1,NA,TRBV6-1,TGTGCCAGCGCGACAGGGTTGAACACTGAAGCTTTCTTT,CASATGLNTEAFF
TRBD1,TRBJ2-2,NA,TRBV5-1,TGCGCCAGCAGCTTGGGCGGGACAGGTCACACCGGGGAGCTGTTTTTT,CASSLGGTGHTGELFF
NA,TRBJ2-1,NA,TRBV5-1,TGCGCTGCGGGCAAGGGAAACGCGGGCAATGAGCAGTTCTTC,CAAGKGNAGNEQFF
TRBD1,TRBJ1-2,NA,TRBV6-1,TGTGCCAGCAGTGAAGCGGCGCAGGGGGGAATGTATGGCTACACCTTC,CASSEAAQGGMYGYTF
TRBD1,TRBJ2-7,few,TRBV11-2,TGTGCCAGCAGCTCCCCGGGACAGAATCCCGACTTC,CASSSPGQNPDF
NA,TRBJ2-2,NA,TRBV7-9,TGTGCCAGCAGCTTAGCGAGGACATTCCGCCCCGGGGAGCTGTTTTTT,CASSLARTFRPGELFF
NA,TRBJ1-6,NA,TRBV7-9,TGTGCCAGCAGCCTAAGTGGGGAGAATTCACCCCTCCACTTT,CASSLSGENSPLHF
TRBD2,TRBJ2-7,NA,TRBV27,TGTGCCAGCAGTACTAGCGGGAGGACCCACGAGCAGTACTTC,CASSTSGRTHEQYF
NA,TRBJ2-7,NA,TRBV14,TGTGCCAGCAGCCATCTCAGGGCCTCCGAGCAGTACTTC,CASSHLRASEQYF
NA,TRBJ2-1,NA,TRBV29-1,TGCAGCGTTCTGGGAGGTTCCTACAATGAGCAGTTCTTC,CSVLGGSYNEQFF
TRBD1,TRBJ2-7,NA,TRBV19,TGTGCCAGTAGTACTATTCGGAGGGGACAGGGGATGGGCTACGAGCAGTACTTC,CASSTIRRGQGMGYEQYF
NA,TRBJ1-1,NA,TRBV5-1,TGCGCCAGCAGCTATATAACACTCAGCGCAACTGAAGCTTTCTTT,CASSYITLSATEAFF
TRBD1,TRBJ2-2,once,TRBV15,TGTGCCACCAGCCCCCGGACAGGGAAGACCGGGGAGCTGTTTTTT,CATSPRTGKTGELFF
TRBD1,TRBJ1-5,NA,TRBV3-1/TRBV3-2,TGTGCCAGCAGCCCGACAGGGGCCGGGCAGCCCCAGCATTTT,CASSPTGAGQPQHF
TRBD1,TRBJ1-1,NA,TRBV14,TGTGCCAGCAGCCAAGAGGGACAGGGGGCGAGGACTGAAGCTTTCTTT,CASSQEGQGARTEAFF
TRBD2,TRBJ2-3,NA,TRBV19,TGTGCCAGTAAGCGGGGAAGTGATACAGATACGCAGTATTTT,CASKRGSDTDTQYF
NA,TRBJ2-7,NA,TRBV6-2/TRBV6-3,TGTGCCAGCAGTTACTCGTGGGCTGAGCAGTACTTC,CASSYSWAEQYF
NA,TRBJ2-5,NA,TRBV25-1,TGTGCCAGCAGTGTTCTAGGATGGAACGAACTAGAGACCCAGTACTTC,CASSVLGWNELETQYF
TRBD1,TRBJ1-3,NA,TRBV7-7,TGTGCCAGCAGCCCCCCACAGGGGGGAAACACCATATATTTT,CASSPPQGGNTIYF
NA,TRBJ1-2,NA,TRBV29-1,TGCAGCGGCCGGGACTGGAACTATGGCTACACCTTC,CSGRDWNYGYTF
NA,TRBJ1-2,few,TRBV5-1,TGCGCCAGCAGCGCCGACAGCTATGGCTACACCTTC,CASSADSYGYTF
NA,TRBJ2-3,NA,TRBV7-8,TGTGCCAGCAGCCCTGCGTTTCCTAGCAGAGATACGCAGTATTTT,CASSPAFPSRDTQYF
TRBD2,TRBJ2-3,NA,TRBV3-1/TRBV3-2,TGTGCCAGCAGCCAAGGGCCCAGCGGGGGGGTCACAGATACGCAGTATTTT,CASSQGPSGGVTDTQYF
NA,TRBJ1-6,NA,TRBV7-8,TGTGCCAGCAGCTCCCGCGGGCAGGATTATAATTCACCCCTCCACTTT,CASSSRGQDYNSPLHF
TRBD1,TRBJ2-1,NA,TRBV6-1,TGTGCCAGCAGTGAGACAGGGGGGAGCTACAATGAGCAGTTCTTC,CASSETGGSYNEQFF
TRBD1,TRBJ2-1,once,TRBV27,TGTGCCAGCAGTCTATGGACAGGCCCCCTTCAGGAGCAGTTCTTC,CASSLWTGPLQEQFF
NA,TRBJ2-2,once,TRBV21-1,TGTGCCAGCAGCAACCGGACAGGGGTAGTTGGGGGGTATTCCACCGGGGAGCTGTTTTTT,CASSNRTGVVGGYSTGELFF
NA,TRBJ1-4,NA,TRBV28,TGTGCCAGCGGGGGCAGGGTAAAGGAAAAACTGTTTTTT,CASGGRVKEKLFF
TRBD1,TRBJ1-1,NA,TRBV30,TGTGCCTGGACCCGAGGGACAGGGGTCACTGAAGCTTTCTTT,CAWTRGTGVTEAFF
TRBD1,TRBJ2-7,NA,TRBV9,TGTGCCAGCAGAGGACAGGGTAGGGTCCCCTCCTACGAGCAGTACTTC,CASRGQGRVPSYEQYF
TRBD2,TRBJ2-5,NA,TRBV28,TGTGCCAGCGCGAGACTGCTTAGCGGGACGGACCAAGAGACCCAGTACTTC,CASARLLSGTDQETQYF
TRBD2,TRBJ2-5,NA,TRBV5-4,TGTGCCAGCAGGCCTAGCGGGAGGGGTCAAGAGACCCAGTACTTC,CASRPSGRGQETQYF
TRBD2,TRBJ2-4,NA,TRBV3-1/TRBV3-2,TGTGCCAGCAGCCAAGTGGGGACTAGCTCTGAACAGTACTTC,CASSQVGTSSEQYF
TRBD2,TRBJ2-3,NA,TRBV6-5,TGTGCCAGCAGTTACGAGGTAGCGGGAGCCACAGATACGCAGTATTTT,CASSYEVAGATDTQYF
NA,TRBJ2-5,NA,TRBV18,TGTGCCAGCTCACCGGGGCTAGAAAAGACCCAGTACTTC,CASSPGLEKTQYF
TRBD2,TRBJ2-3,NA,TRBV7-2,TGTGCCAGCAACTCATGGACTAGCGGGTTAAGGGGTACGCAGTATTTT,CASNSWTSGLRGTQYF
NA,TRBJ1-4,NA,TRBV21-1,TGTGCCCGAAAAGCGGGGGGCAAGCGTGAAAAACTGTTTTTT,CARKAGGKREKLFF
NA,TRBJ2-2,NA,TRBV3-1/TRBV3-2,TGTGCCAGCAGCCGGGGGGAGAAGGGGGAGCTGTTTTTT,CASSRGEKGELFF
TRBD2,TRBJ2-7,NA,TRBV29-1,TGCAGCGTTGTCGCGGGGGGGCCCTACGAGCAGTACTTC,CSVVAGGPYEQYF
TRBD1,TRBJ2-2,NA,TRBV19,TGTGCCAGCAAACAACCTCGCCCGGGACAGGGCACCGGGGAGCTGTTTTTT,CASKQPRPGQGTGELFF